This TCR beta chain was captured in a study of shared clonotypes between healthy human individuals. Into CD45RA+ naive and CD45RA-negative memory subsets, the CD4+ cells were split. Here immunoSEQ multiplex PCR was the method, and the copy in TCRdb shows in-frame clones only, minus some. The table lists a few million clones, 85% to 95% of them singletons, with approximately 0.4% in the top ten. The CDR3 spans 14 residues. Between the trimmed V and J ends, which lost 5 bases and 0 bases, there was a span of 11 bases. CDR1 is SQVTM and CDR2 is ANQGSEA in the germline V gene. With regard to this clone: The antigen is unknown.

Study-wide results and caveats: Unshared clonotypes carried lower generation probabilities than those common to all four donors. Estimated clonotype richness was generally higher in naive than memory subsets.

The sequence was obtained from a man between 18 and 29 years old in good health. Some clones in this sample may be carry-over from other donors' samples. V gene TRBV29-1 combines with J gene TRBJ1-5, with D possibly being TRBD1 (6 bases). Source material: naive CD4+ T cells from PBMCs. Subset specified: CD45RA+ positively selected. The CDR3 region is CSVQGRNSNQPQHF. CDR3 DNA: TGCAGCGTTCAGGGGCGGAATAGCAATCAGCCCCAGCATTTT.